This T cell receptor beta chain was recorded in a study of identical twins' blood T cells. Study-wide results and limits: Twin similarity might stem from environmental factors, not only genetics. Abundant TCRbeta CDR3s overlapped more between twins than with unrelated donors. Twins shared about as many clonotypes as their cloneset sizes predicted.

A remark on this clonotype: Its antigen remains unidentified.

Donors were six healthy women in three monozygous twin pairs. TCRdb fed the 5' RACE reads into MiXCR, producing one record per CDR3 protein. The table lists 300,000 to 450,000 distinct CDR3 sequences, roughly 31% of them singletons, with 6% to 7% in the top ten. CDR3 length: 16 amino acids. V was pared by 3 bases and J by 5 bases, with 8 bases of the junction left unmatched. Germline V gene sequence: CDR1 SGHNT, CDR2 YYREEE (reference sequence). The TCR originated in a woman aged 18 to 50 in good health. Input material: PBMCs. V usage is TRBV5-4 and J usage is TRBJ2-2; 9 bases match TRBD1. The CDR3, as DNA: TGTGCCAGCAGCTCGGCGGGACAGGGATATACCGGGGAGCTGTTTTTT. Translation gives CASSSAGQGYTGELFF. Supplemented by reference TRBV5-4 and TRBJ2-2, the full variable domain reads ETGVTQSPTHLIKTRGQQVTLRCSSQSGHNTVSWYQQALGQGPQFIFQYYREEENGRGNFPPRFSGLQFPNYSSELNVNALELDDSALYLCASSSAGQGYTGELFFGEGSRLTVL.